One sample yielded the 21 T cell receptor beta chains listed below, sequenced in a study of response to subunit inactivated influenza vaccine (dated by TCRdb to the late 2010s). The receptor library was made with RT-PCR. Instrument used: Illumina HiSeq 2500. Clones were called with MiXCR by TCRdb after fastp trimmed the public reads at Q25, and only in-frame beta chains were retained. All rows with the same CDR3 protein become a single entry with the most common DNA and genes. The sample table holds 600,000 to 700,000 distinct CDR3 sequences, of which less than 15% were seen once. About 7.6% of the sample is held by the ten biggest clonotypes. The sample here was PBMCs from blood, taken less than 15 days before vaccination. The receptors stem from a man aged 45-60 years who received an inactivated influenza vaccine. Donor details come from another sample of the same person, matched by shared clones.

As DNA, the CDR3 is TGCAGCGTTGATCAGGGCTGGGGCACTGAAGCTTTCTTT. The encoded protein is CSVDQGWGTEAFF. The rearrangement links TRBV29-1 to TRBJ1-1, with a possible D match to TRBD1 (5 bases). V was shortened by 3 bases and J by 4 bases, with 12 bases between the two germline ends. The CDR3 contains 13 residues. Germline CDR1 reads SQVTM; CDR2 reads ANQGSEA.

The rearrangement links TRBV12-3 or TRBV12-4 to TRBJ2-1; 11 positions match TRBD2. V gave up 6 bases and J gave up 14 bases; unmatched junction bases: 18. The CDR3 length is 16 residues. The CDR3 sequence: CASSDSRGSGGAVEFF. CDR3 in DNA: TGTGCCAGCAGCGACAGCCGGGGTAGCGGGGGGGCGGTCGAGTTCTTC.

This clonotype was counted many times. The chain couples TRBV7-9 to TRBJ2-3; D uncertain. Germline lookup yields CDR1 SEHNR and CDR2 FQNEAQ (reference sequence). This CDR3 is built from 15 residues. V was pared by 2 bases and J by 0 bases, with 9 bases between. CDR3 sequence: CASSLQQYSTDTQYF. The DNA for the CDR3 is TGTGCCAGCAGCTTACAACAGTATAGCACAGATACGCAGTATTTT.

This chain links TRBV6-2 or TRBV6-3 with TRBJ1-4; 7 bases match TRBD1. V lost 8 bases, J lost 8 bases, and 2 bases stayed unmatched. Germline V lookup: CDR1 MNHEY, CDR2 SVGEGT. This CDR3 comprises 11 residues. The CDR3 is CASEQGEKLFF. The CDR3 DNA reads TGTGCCAGCGAACAGGGGGAAAAACTGTTTTTT.

The rearrangement joins TRBV20-1 to TRBJ2-3; D unresolved. Trimming took 2 bases from V and 6 from J, leaving 12 bases between them. The CDR3 contains 13 residues. From germline, CDR1 is DFQATT and CDR2 SNEGSKA (reference sequence). In DNA form, the CDR3 reads TGCAGTGCTAGAACGACACCCCGGGATACGCAGTATTTT. The encoded protein is CSARTTPRDTQYF.

This clonotype was seen ten or more times. The chain has TRBV12-3 or TRBV12-4 and TRBJ2-1, with 10 positions matching TRBD1. The V segment lost 7 bases and the J segment 4 bases; nucleotides outside the gene matches: 4. There are 14 residues in the CDR3. The CDR3 reads CASTDRGPYNEQFF. CDR3 coding DNA: TGTGCCAGCACCGACAGGGGGCCTTACAATGAGCAGTTCTTC.

Many counts were recorded for this clonotype. This chain uses TRBV28 with TRBJ2-7; 9 nucleotides align to TRBD1. J gave up 7 bases and V 7 bases, and 11 bases lay outside the gene matches. The CDR3 loop spans 14 amino acids. Germline V gene data show CDR1 as MDHEN and CDR2 as SYDVKM. In DNA form, the CDR3 reads TGTGCCAGCAACCCCGGGACAGGGTGGTATGAGCAGTACTTC. Residues: CASNPGTGWYEQYF.

The genes are TRBV9 and TRBJ1-4; D remains unclear. Trimming cost V 2 bases and J 5 bases, with 10 bases left between them. CDR1 is SGDLS, CDR2 YYNGEE, per germline. The CDR3 loop spans 14 amino acids. Here the CDR3 reads CASSVSPANEKLFF. In DNA form, the CDR3 reads TGTGCCAGCAGCGTCAGCCCGGCGAATGAAAAACTGTTTTTT. Variable domain in full (rest from reference TRBV9 and TRBJ1-4): DSGVTQTPKHLITATGQRVTLRCSPRSGDLSVYWYQQSLDQGLQFLIQYYNGEERAKGNILERFSAQQFPDLHSELNLSSLELGDSALYFCASSVSPANEKLFFGSGTQLSVL.

This chain links TRBV5-1 with TRBJ2-7; 9 bases are a match to TRBD1. J was trimmed by 5 bases and V by 1 base; bases with no gene match: 4. The CDR3 extends over 14 amino acids. Germline V gene sequence: CDR1 SGHRS, CDR2 YFSETQ. The CDR3 sequence: CASSLLQGAHEQYF. The CDR3 nucleotides read TGCGCCAGCAGCTTGTTACAGGGGGCCCACGAGCAGTACTTC. Variable domain in full (rest from reference TRBV5-1 and TRBJ2-7): KAGVTQTPRYLIKTRGQQVTLSCSPISGHRSVSWYQQTPGQGLQFLFEYFSETQRNKGNFPGRFSGRQFSNSRSEMNVSTLELGDSALYLCASSLLQGAHEQYFGPGTRLTVT.

This clonotype occurred a few times. The chain carries TRBV7-2 and TRBJ2-7; D is perhaps TRBD2 (6 bases). V dropped 5 bases and J dropped 0 bases, with 17 bases sitting between them. The CDR3 is 16 amino acids. The germline gives CDR1 SGHTA, CDR2 FQGNSA. The chain's CDR3 is CASSPPGLLNSYEQYF. The CDR3 nucleotides are TGTGCCAGCAGCCCGCCGGGACTCCTAAACTCCTACGAGCAGTACTTC. Combining the CDR3 with reference TRBV7-2 and TRBJ2-7 gives the whole variable domain GAGVSQSPSNKVTEKGKDVELRCDPISGHTALYWYRQSLGQGLEFLIYFQGNSAPDKSGLPSDRFSAERTGGSVSTLTIQRTQQEDSAVYLCASSPPGLLNSYEQYFGPGTRLTVT.

There are a few counts of this clonotype. The J gene is TRBJ2-5, the V gene TRBV25-1; 7 positions agree with TRBD2. The CDR3 runs to 16 residues. The germline CDR1 and CDR2 sequences are MGHDK and SYGVNS. V lost 2 bases to trimming and J lost 6 bases; unmatched junction nucleotides: 12. Written as DNA, the CDR3 is TGTGCCAGCAGTGAAGCCCCATGGCAGGGAGGGAAGACCCAGTACTTC. Translated: CASSEAPWQGGKTQYF.

This rearrangement joins TRBV6-1 to TRBJ2-3; TRBD2 matches at 9 bases. The CDR3 has 17 residues. The junction had 10 bases not matched to a gene; V was cut back by 6 bases and J by 0 bases. The V gene's germline CDR1 is MNHNS and CDR2 SASEGT. CDR3 region: CASRPGLATPSTDTQYF. The CDR3 coding sequence is TGTGCCAGCAGACCGGGACTAGCCACTCCTAGCACAGATACGCAGTATTTT.

A few counts support this clonotype. This chain joins TRBV7-2 and TRBJ1-3, with D maybe TRBD1 (5 bases). CDR3 length: 17 amino acids. Trimming took off 4 bases at V and 2 bases at J, with 18 bases between the two ends. Germline loops: CDR1 SGHTA, CDR2 FQGNSA. CDR3 region: CASSWELGGSTGNTIYF. CDR3 DNA sequence: TGTGCCAGCAGCTGGGAGCTTGGGGGGTCCACTGGAAACACCATATATTTT.

This clonotype appeared a few times. The rearrangement links TRBV4-2 to TRBJ2-1; 7 bases agree with TRBD1. Germline trimming cut 0 bases from V and 3 bases from J; bases unmatched to any gene: 2. CDR1 is LGHNA and CDR2 is YNFKEQ in the germline V gene. The CDR3 loop spans 15 amino acids. The CDR3 is CASSQDRDSYNEQFF. The CDR3 coding sequence is TGTGCCAGCAGCCAAGATAGGGACAGCTACAATGAGCAGTTCTTC.

The rearrangement joins TRBV20-1 to TRBJ2-7; 10 bases line up with TRBD2. From germline, CDR1 is DFQATT and CDR2 SNEGSKA (reference sequence). CDR3 length equals 13 residues. J gave up 6 bases and V 5 bases, and 7 bases lay outside the gene matches. The CDR3 loop reads CSAESGRASEQYF. Here the CDR3 DNA reads TGCAGTGCTGAGAGCGGGAGGGCCTCCGAGCAGTACTTC.

This clonotype appeared many times. The V gene is TRBV2, the J gene TRBJ2-3; 8 bases line up with TRBD2. Per germline, CDR1 SNHLY and CDR2 FYNNEI. CDR3 length: 17 residues. With 4 bases clipped from V and 0 bases from J, the junction kept 9 bases outside the gene matches. The CDR3 nucleotides are TGTGCCAGCAGTGGTTGGGTAGCGGGGCCCAGCACAGATACGCAGTATTTT. This gives the protein CASSGWVAGPSTDTQYF.

This CDR3 is CASSGPPGQGTWEQFF. The CDR3 DNA follows: TGTGCCAGCTCAGGGCCGCCGGGACAGGGTACCTGGGAGCAGTTCTTC. V and J are TRBV18 and TRBJ2-1; 9 bases align to TRBD1. Trimming removed 5 bases from V and 10 bases from J; junction bases left unmatched: 15. The CDR3 totals 16 residues. Germline V gene data show CDR1 as KGHSH and CDR2 as LQKENI.

This chain links TRBV30 with TRBJ1-5; D not certain. V was clipped by 1 base and J by 6 bases, with 13 bases between them. This CDR3 comprises 14 residues. Looked up from germline, CDR1 is GTSNPN and CDR2 is SVGIG (reference sequence). CDR3 protein: CAWSDGPAGQPQHF. In DNA, the CDR3 is TGTGCCTGGAGTGATGGGCCAGCCGGTCAGCCCCAGCATTTT.

A few counts support this clonotype. The rearrangement uses TRBV7-3 and TRBJ1-1; D perhaps matches TRBD1 (6 bases). Germline loops: CDR1 SGHTA, CDR2 FQGTGA. The ends were cut back, 5 bases at V and 4 bases at J, with 20 bases in the middle. This CDR3 is 16 amino acids long. Written as DNA, the CDR3 is TGTGCCAGCAGCATGAATCGGGGGCGTAGAGGCACTGAAGCTTTCTTT. Protein: CASSMNRGRRGTEAFF.

DNA for the CDR3: TGTGCCAGCAGTATCAGCAAGAACACTGAAGCTTTCTTT. It codes for CASSISKNTEAFF. The chain joins TRBV27 to TRBJ1-1; the D is unclear. Per the germline V gene, CDR1 is MNHEY and CDR2 is SMNVEV (reference sequence). Trimming stripped 5 bases from V and 1 base from J, with 8 bases between. This CDR3 region has 13 residues.

The chain links TRBV12-3 or TRBV12-4 to TRBJ2-1; 7 bases are a match to TRBD2. V was clipped by 4 bases and J by 4 bases; unmatched bases: 4. The CDR3 is 14 residues long. CDR3 sequence reads: CASSYLAEYNEQFF. DNA of the CDR3: TGTGCCAGCAGTTACCTAGCGGAGTACAATGAGCAGTTCTTC.